The 10 T cell receptor beta chains given below trace back to one sample, sequenced in a study of cytomegalovirus exposure and HLA in healthy donors. The study ran its PCR with 60 Vbeta and 13 Jbeta primers. Some clones are missing from TCRdb's copy, which holds only in-frame ones; the method was immunoSEQ multiplex PCR. The sample has some 150,000 clones; 55% to 70% are singletons. The material sequenced was PBMCs. These receptors originate from a woman aged 25 to 39 in good health and CMV-seropositive.

On this clone itself: An end of the junction differs from the germline gene, which may be a read error. This rearrangement joins TRBV4-1 to TRBJ2-5, with 10 bases that match TRBD1. The CDR3 extends over 16 amino acids. Germline CDR1 and CDR2: MGHRA and YSYEKL. The CDR3 spells CASSQVGVGTGESQYF. The CDR3 region has the DNA TGCGCCAGCAGCCAAGTTGGGGTCGGGACAGGGGAGAGCCAGTACTTC.

This clone turned up a few times. The chain uses TRBV5-8 and TRBJ2-2; perhaps TRBD1 as D (5 bases). V was trimmed by 2 bases and J by 4 bases, leaving 21 bases between them. The CDR3 runs 18 residues. The V gene's germline CDR1 is SGHTS and CDR2 YDEGEE. The CDR3 DNA is TGTGCCAGCAGCTTAGGGGTATCGGGCCCCAGACTCACCGGGGAGCTGTTTTTT. It codes for CASSLGVSGPRLTGELFF.

This clone has just a few counts. V gene TRBV7-6 combines with J gene TRBJ1-5; 10 positions agree with TRBD1. Unmatched junction bases numbered 2, after V lost 1 base and J lost 2 bases. This CDR3 is built from 16 residues. Germline lookup yields CDR1 SGHVS and CDR2 FNYEAQ. The CDR3 sequence is CASSLGGTGGNQPQHF. As DNA, the CDR3 is TGTGCCAGCAGCTTAGGGGGGACAGGGGGCAATCAGCCCCAGCATTTT.

The rearrangement links TRBV5-1 to TRBJ2-5; 12 nucleotides line up with TRBD2. This CDR3 comprises 20 residues. Looked up from germline, CDR1 is SGHRS and CDR2 is YFSETQ. The ends lost 4 bases at V and 2 bases at J; junction bases unmatched: 18. CDR3 residues: CASSLRLAGAPVIIQETQYF. CDR3 DNA sequence: TGCGCCAGCAGCCTAAGACTAGCGGGGGCCCCCGTCATCATACAAGAGACCCAGTACTTC. Full variable domain (rest looked up from reference TRBV5-1 and TRBJ2-5): KAGVTQTPRYLIKTRGQQVTLSCSPISGHRSVSWYQQTPGQGLQFLFEYFSETQRNKGNFPGRFSGRQFSNSRSEMNVSTLELGDSALYLCASSLRLAGAPVIIQETQYFGPGTRLLVL.

The chain employs TRBV15 and TRBJ2-7; tentatively, D is TRBD2 (6 bases). This CDR3 is 14 amino acids long. V shed 2 bases and J shed 6 bases, with 14 bases lying between them. In germline, CDR1 is LNHNV, CDR2 YYDKDF (reference sequence). CDR3 bases: TGTGCCACCAGCAGACGGCGGGAAGTACGCGAGCAGTACTTC. Translating it yields CATSRRREVREQYF. Using reference TRBV15 and TRBJ2-7 for the parts outside the CDR3, the full variable domain is DAMVIQNPRYQVTQFGKPVTLSCSQTLNHNVMYWYQQKSSQAPKLLFHYYDKDFNNEADTPDNFQSRRPNTSFCFLDIRSPGLGDTAMYLCATSRRREVREQYFGPGTRLTVT.

The chain couples TRBV4-1 to TRBJ1-2, with 7 bases aligning to TRBD1. The trim removed 6 bases at V and 3 bases at J, leaving 7 bases unmatched. The CDR3 totals 14 residues. In germline, CDR1 is MGHRA, CDR2 YSYEKL. The CDR3: CASRRRTGYYGYTF. In nucleotides, the CDR3 is TGCGCCAGCAGACGGAGGACAGGATACTATGGCTACACCTTC.

This chain connects TRBV27 to TRBJ1-1, with D perhaps TRBD1 (6 bases). V shed 5 bases and J shed 1 base, with 17 bases lying between them. The CDR3 is made up of 16 amino acids. In germline, CDR1 is MNHEY, CDR2 SMNVEV (reference sequence). The CDR3 spells CASSPPWEGENTEAFF. The DNA for the CDR3 is TGTGCCAGCAGTCCCCCATGGGAGGGGGAGAACACTGAAGCTTTCTTT.

This clone has just one count. The rearrangement joins TRBV19 to TRBJ1-5; D gene unclear. The CDR3 sequence is 13 residues long. CDR1 is LNHDA, CDR2 SQIVND, per germline (reference sequence). V was shortened by 8 bases and J by 5 bases, with 13 bases between the two germline ends. The CDR3 coding sequence is TGTGCCAGTTCACGAACAGACGATCAGCCCCAGCATTTT. Its protein is CASSRTDDQPQHF.

This clone was seen more than once but under ten times. CDR3: CASSFLGQDYGYTF. The CDR3 DNA reads TGTGCCAGCAGCTTTTTAGGACAGGACTATGGCTACACCTTC. The rearrangement links TRBV5-6 to TRBJ1-2; 7 nucleotides match TRBD1. The CDR3 extends over 14 amino acids. The V and J ends lost 2 bases and 3 bases, in that order; junction bases with no gene match: 4. Looked up from germline, CDR1 is SGHDT and CDR2 is YYEEEE.

The V call is TRBV13, the J call TRBJ2-6; a weak D match, TRBD2 (5 bases). The germline CDR1 and CDR2 sequences are PRHDT and FYEKMQ (reference sequence). The CDR3 contains 16 residues. Trimming stripped 5 bases from V and 1 base from J, with 12 bases between. The CDR3 nucleotides are TGTGCCAGCAGCCCTCACGGGGTGTCTGGGGCCAACGTCCTGACTTTC. Protein sequence: CASSPHGVSGANVLTF. Drawing the rest from reference TRBV13 and TRBJ2-6, the complete variable domain is AAGVIQSPRHLIKEKRETATLKCYPIPRHDTVYWYQQGPGQDPQFLISFYEKMQSDKGSIPDRFSAQQFSDYHSELNMSSLELGDSALYFCASSPHGVSGANVLTFGAGSRLTVL.